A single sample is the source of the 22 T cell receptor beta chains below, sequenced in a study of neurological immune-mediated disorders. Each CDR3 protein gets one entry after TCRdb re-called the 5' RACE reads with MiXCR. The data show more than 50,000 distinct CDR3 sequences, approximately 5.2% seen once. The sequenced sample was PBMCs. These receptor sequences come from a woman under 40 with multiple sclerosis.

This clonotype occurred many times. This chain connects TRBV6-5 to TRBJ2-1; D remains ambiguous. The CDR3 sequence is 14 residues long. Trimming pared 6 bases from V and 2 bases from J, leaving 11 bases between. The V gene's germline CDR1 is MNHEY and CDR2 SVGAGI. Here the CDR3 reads CASSQTDAYNEQFF. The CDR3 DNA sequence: TGTGCCAGCAGCCAGACCGACGCCTACAATGAGCAGTTCTTC.

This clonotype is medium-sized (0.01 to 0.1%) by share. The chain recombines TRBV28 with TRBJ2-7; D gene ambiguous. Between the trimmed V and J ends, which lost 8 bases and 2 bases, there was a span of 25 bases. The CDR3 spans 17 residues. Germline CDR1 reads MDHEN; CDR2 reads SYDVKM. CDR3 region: CASSIQLGTSGTYEQYF. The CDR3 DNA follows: TGTGCCAGCTCAATCCAACTGGGAACCTCCGGCACCTACGAGCAGTACTTC.

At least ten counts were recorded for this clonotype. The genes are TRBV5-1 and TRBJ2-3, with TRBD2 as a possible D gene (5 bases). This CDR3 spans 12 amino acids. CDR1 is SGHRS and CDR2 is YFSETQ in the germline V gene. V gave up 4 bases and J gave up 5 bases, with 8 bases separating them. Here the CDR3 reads CASSTGEDTQYF. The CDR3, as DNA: TGCGCCAGCAGCACCGGGGAAGATACGCAGTATTTT.

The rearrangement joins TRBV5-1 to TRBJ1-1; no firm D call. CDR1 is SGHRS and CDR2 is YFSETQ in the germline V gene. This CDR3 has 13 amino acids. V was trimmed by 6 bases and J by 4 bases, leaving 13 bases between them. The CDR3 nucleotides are TGCGCCAGCACTCCGGAAAAAGGCACTGAAGCTTTCTTT. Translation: CASTPEKGTEAFF. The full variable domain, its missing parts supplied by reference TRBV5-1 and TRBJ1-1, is KAGVTQTPRYLIKTRGQQVTLSCSPISGHRSVSWYQQTPGQGLQFLFEYFSETQRNKGNFPGRFSGRQFSNSRSEMNVSTLELGDSALYLCASTPEKGTEAFFGQGTRLTVV.

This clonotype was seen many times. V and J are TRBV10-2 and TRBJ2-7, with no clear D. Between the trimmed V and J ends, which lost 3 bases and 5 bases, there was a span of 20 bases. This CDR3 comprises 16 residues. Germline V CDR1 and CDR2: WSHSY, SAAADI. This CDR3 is CASSETDSARRDEQYF. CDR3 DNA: TGCGCCAGCAGTGAAACCGATTCAGCTCGCCGCGACGAGCAGTACTTC.

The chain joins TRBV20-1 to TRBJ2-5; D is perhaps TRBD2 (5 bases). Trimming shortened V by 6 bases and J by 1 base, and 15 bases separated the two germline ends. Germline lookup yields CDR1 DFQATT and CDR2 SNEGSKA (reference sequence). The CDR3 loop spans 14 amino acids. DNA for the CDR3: TGCAGTGCCCAGACGGGAATCGTCCAAGAGACCCAGTACTTC. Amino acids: CSAQTGIVQETQYF.

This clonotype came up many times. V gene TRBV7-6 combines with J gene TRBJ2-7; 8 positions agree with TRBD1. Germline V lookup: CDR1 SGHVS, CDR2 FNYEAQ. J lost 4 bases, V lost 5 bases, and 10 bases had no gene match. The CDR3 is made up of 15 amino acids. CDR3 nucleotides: TGTGCCAGCAGCCTTAAACAGGGGGGTGGGTACGAGCAGTACTTC. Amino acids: CASSLKQGGGYEQYF. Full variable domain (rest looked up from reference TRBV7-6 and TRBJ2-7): GAGVSQSPRYKVTKRGQDVALRCDPISGHVSLYWYRQALGQGPEFLTYFNYEAQQDKSGLPNDRFSAERPEGSISTLTIQRTEQRDSAMYRCASSLKQGGGYEQYFGPGTRLTVT.

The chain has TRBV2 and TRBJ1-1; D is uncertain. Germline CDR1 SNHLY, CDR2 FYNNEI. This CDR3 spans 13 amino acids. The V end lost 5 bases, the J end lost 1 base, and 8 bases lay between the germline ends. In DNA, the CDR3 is TGTGCCAGCAGTAGTGCCCCGAACACTGAAGCTTTCTTT. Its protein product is CASSSAPNTEAFF.

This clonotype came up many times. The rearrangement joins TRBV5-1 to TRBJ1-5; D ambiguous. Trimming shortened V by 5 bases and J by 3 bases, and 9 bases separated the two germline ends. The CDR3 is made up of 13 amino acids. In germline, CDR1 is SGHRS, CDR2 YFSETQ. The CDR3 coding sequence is TGCGCCAGCAGTGTAGGAGACAATCAGCCCCAGCATTTT. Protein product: CASSVGDNQPQHF. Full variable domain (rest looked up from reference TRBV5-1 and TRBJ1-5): KAGVTQTPRYLIKTRGQQVTLSCSPISGHRSVSWYQQTPGQGLQFLFEYFSETQRNKGNFPGRFSGRQFSNSRSEMNVSTLELGDSALYLCASSVGDNQPQHFGDGTRLSIL.

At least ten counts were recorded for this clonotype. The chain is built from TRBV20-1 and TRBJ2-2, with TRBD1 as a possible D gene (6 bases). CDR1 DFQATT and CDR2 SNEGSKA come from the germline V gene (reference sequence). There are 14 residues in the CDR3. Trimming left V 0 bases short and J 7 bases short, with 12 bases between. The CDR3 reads CSARDEQGIGELFF. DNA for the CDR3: TGCAGTGCTAGAGATGAACAGGGCATCGGGGAGCTGTTTTTT.

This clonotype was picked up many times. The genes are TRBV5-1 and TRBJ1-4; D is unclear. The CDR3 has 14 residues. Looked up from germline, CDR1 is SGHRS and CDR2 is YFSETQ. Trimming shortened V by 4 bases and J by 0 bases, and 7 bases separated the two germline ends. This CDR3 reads CASSLEPTNEKLFF. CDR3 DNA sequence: TGCGCCAGCAGCCTCGAACCAACTAATGAAAAACTGTTTTTT.

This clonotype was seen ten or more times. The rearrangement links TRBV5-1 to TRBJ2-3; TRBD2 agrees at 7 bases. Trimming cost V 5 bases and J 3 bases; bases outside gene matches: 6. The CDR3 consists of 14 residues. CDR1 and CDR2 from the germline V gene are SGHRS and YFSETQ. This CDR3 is CASRLAVGTDTQYF. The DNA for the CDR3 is TGCGCCAGCAGGCTAGCGGTGGGTACAGATACGCAGTATTTT.

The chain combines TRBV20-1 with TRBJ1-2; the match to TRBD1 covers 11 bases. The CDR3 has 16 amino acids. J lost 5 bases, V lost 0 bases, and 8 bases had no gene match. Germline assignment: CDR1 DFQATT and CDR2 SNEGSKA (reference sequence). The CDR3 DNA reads TGCAGTGCTAGAGATCCACGGACAGGGGGCAAGTATGGCTACACCTTC. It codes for CSARDPRTGGKYGYTF.

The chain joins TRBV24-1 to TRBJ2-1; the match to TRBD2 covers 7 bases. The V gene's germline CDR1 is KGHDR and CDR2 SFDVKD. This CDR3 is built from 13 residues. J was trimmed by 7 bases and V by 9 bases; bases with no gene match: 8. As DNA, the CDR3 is TGTGCCACCCGAGGACTAGTGCCGAATGAGCAGTTCTTC. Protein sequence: CATRGLVPNEQFF.

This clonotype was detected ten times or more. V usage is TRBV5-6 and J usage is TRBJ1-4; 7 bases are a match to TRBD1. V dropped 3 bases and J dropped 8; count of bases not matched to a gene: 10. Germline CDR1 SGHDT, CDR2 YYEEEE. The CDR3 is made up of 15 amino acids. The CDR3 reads CASSYRQGLWEKLFF. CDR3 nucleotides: TGTGCCAGCAGCTACCGACAGGGATTATGGGAAAAACTGTTTTTT.

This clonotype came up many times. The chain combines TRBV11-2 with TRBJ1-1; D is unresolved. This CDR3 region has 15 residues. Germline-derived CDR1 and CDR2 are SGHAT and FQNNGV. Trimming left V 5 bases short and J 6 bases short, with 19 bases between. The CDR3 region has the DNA TGTGCCAGCAGCCCCTTGAGAGGGTCGGTTCCTGAAGCTTTCTTT. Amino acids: CASSPLRGSVPEAFF.

The CDR3 DNA sequence: TGTGCCAGCAGTACAGGCTACGAGCAGTACTTC. Translated: CASSTGYEQYF. The chain employs TRBV12-3 or TRBV12-4 and TRBJ2-7; a weak D match, TRBD1 (5 bases). This CDR3 has 11 amino acids. V gave up 5 bases and J gave up 3 bases, with 5 bases separating them.

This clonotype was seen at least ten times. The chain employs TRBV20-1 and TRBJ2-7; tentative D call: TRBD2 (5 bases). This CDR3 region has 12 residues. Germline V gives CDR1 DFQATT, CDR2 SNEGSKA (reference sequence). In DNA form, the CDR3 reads TGCAGCGCTGGGGAGCGCGGCTACGAGCAGTACTTC. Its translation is CSAGERGYEQYF.

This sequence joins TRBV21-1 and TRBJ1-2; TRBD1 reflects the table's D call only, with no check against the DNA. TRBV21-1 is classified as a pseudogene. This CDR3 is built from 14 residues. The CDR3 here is CASTPGGCPNGYTF. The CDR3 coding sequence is TGTGCCAGCACCCCTGGAGGGTGTCCAAACGGCTACACCTTC.

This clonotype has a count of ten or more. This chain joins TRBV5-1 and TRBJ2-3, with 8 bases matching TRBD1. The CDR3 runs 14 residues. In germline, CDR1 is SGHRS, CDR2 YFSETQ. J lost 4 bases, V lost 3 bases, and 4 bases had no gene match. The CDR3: CASSWRTGSDTQYF. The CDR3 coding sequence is TGCGCCAGCAGCTGGAGGACAGGGTCAGATACGCAGTATTTT.

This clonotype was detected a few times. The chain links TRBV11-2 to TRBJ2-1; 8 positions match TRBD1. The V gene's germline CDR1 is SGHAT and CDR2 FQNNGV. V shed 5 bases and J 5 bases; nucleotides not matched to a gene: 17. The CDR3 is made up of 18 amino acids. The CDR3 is CASSLTPGQGPVNNEQFF. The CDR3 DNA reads TGTGCCAGCAGCCTTACTCCTGGACAGGGTCCAGTTAACAATGAGCAGTTCTTC.

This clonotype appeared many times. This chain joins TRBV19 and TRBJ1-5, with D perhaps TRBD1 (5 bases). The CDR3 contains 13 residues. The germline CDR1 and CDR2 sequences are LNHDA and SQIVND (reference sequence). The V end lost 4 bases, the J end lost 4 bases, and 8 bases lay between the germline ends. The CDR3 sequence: CASSTGPNQPQHF. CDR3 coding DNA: TGTGCCAGTAGTACGGGGCCTAATCAGCCCCAGCATTTT.